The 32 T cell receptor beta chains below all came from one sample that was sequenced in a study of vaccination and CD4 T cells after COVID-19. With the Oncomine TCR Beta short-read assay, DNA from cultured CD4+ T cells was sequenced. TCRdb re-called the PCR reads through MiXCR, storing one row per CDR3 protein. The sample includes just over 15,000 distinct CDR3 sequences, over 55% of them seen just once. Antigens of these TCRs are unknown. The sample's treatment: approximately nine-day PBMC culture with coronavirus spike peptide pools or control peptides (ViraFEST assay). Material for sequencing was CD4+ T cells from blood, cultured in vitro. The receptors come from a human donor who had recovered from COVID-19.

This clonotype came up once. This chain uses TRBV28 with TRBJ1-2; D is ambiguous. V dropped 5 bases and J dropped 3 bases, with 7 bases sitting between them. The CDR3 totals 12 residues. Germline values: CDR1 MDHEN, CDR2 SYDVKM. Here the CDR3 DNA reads TGTGCCAGCAGTGGTTATGACTATGGCTACACCTTC. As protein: CASSGYDYGYTF.

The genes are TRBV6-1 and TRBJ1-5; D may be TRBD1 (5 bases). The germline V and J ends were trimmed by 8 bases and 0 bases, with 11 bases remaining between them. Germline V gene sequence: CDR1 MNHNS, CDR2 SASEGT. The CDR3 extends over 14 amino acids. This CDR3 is CASAGEYSNQPQHF. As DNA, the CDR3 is TGTGCCAGCGCGGGGGAGTATAGCAATCAGCCCCAGCATTTT.

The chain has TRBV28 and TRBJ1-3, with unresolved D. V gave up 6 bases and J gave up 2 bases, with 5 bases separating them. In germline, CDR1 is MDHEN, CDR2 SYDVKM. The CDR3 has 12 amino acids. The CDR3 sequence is CASSPPGNTIYF. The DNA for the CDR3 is TGTGCCAGCAGCCCTCCTGGAAACACCATATATTTT.

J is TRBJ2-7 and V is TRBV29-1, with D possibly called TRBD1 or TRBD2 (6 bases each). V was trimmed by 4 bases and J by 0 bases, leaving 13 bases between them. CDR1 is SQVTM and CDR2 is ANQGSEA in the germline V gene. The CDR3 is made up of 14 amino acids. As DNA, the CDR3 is TGCAGCGTTGGAGGGGGGACCCACTCCTACGAGCAGTACTTC. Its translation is CSVGGGTHSYEQYF.

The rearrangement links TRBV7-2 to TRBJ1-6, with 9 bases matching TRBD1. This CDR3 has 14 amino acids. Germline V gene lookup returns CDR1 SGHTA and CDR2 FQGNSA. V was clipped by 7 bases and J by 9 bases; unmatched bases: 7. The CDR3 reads CASTPGQGFSPLHF. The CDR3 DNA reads TGTGCCAGCACCCCCGGACAGGGGTTTTCACCCCTCCACTTT. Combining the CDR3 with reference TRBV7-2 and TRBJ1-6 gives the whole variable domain GAGVSQSPSNKVTEKGKDVELRCDPISGHTALYWYRQSLGQGLEFLIYFQGNSAPDKSGLPSDRFSAERTGGSVSTLTIQRTQQEDSAVYLCASTPGQGFSPLHFGNGTRLTVT.

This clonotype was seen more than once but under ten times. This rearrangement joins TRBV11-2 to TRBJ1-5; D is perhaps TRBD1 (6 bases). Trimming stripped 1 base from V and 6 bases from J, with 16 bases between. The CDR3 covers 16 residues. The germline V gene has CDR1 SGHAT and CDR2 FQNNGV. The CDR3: CASSLVWAGEGQPQHF. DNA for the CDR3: TGTGCCAGCAGCTTAGTCTGGGCAGGGGAGGGTCAGCCCCAGCATTTT.

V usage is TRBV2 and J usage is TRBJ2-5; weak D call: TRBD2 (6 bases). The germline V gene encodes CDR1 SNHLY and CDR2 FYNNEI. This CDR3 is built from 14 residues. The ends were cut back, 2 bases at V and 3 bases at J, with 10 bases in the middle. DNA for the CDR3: TGTGCCAGCAGTGAATGGGGACTCAAAGAGACCCAGTACTTC. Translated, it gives CASSEWGLKETQYF.

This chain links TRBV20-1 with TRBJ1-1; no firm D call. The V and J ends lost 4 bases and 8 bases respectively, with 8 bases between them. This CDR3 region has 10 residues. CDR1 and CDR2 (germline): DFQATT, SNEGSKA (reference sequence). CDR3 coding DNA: TGCAGTGCTACCCGTAAGGAAGCTTTCTTT. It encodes CSATRKEAFF.

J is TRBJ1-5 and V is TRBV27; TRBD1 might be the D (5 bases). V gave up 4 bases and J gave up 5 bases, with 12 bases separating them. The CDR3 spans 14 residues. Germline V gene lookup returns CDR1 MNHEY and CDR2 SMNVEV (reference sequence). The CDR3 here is CASSYFREDQPQHF. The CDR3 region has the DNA TGTGCCAGCAGTTACTTCAGGGAAGATCAGCCCCAGCATTTT.

The CDR3 DNA is TGTGCCTGGAGGGGGGTTAGCGGGAGGTACCAAGAGACCCAGTACTTC. Translating it yields CAWRGVSGRYQETQYF. The chain recombines TRBV30 with TRBJ2-5, with 10 bases aligning to TRBD2. Germline values: CDR1 GTSNPN, CDR2 SVGIG (reference sequence). V lost 3 bases, J lost 0 bases, and 7 bases stayed unmatched. CDR3 length: 16 amino acids.

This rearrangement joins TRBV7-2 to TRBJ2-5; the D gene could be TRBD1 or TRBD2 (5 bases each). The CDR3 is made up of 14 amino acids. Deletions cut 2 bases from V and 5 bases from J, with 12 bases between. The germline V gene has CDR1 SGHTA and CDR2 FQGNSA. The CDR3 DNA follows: TGTGCCAGCAGCTTATACGGGGCGGAGGAGACCCAGTACTTC. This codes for CASSLYGAEETQYF.

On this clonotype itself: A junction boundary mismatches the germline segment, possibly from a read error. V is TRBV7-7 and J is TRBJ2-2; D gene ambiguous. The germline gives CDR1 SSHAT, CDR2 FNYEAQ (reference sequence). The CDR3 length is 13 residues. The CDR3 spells CASSLGPAGELFF. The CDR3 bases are TGTGCTAGCAGCTTAGGTCCCGCCGGGGAGCTGTTTTTT.

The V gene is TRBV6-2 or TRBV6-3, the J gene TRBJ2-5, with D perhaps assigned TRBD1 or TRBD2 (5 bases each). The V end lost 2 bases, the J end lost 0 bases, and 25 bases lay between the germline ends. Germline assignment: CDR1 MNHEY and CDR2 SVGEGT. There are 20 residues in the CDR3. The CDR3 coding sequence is TGTGCCAGCAGTTACGGAGAGGGATTAGACAGCTACACATACCAAGAGACCCAGTACTTC. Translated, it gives CASSYGEGLDSYTYQETQYF.

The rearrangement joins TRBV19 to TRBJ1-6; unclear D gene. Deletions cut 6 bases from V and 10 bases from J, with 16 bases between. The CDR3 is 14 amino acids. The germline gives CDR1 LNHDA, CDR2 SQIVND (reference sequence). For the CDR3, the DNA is TGTGCCAGTAGCCCCGGCCCTATTTCATCACCCCTCCACTTT. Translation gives CASSPGPISSPLHF.

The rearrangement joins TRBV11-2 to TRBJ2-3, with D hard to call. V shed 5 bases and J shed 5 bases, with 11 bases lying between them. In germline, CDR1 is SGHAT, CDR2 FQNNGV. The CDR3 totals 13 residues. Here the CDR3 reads CASSSGQGDTQYF. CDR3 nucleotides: TGTGCCAGCAGCAGTGGGCAAGGAGATACGCAGTATTTT.

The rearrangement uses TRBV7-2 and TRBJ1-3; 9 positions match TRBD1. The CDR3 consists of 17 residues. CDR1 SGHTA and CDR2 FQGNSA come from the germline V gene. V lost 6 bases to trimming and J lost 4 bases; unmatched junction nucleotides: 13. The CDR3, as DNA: TGTGCCAGCAGAAAAACCGGGACAGGGTCCACCGGAAACACCATATATTTT. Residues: CASRKTGTGSTGNTIYF. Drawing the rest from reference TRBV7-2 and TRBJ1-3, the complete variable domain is GAGVSQSPSNKVTEKGKDVELRCDPISGHTALYWYRQSLGQGLEFLIYFQGNSAPDKSGLPSDRFSAERTGGSVSTLTIQRTQQEDSAVYLCASRKTGTGSTGNTIYFGEGSWLTVV.

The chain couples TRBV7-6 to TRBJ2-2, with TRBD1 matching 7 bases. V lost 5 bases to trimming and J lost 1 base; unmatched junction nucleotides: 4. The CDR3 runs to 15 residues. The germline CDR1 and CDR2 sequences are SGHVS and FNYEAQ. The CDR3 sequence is CASSPGGRNTGELFF. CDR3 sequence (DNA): TGTGCCAGCAGCCCAGGGGGAAGGAACACCGGGGAGCTGTTTTTT.

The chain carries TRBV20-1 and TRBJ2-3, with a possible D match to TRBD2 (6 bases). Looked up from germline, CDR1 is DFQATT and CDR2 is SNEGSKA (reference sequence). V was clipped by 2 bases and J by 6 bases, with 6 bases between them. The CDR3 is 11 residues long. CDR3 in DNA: TGCAGTGCTAGACGGGGGGATACGCAGTATTTT. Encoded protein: CSARRGDTQYF.

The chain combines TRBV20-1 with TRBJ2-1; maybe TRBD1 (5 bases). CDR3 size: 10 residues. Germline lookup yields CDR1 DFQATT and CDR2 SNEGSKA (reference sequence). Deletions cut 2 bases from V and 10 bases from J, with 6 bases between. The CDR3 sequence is CSARYREQFF. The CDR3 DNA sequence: TGCAGTGCTAGATACAGGGAGCAGTTCTTC.

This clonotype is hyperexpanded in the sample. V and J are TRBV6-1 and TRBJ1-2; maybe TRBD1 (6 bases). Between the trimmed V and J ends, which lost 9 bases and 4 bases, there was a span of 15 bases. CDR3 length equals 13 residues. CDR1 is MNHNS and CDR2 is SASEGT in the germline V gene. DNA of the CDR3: TGTGCCAGTCAAACACAGGGACGCTATGGCTACACCTTC. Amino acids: CASQTQGRYGYTF.

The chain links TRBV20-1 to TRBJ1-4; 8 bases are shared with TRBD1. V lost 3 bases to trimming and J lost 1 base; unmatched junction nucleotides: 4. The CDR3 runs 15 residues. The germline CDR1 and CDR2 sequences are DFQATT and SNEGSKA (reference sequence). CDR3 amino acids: CSARETGGTNEKLFF. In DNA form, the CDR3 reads TGCAGTGCTAGGGAAACAGGGGGAACTAATGAAAAACTGTTTTTT.

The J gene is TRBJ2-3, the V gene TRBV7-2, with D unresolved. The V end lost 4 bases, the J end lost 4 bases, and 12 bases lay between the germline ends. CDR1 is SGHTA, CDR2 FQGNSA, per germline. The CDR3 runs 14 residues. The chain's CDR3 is CASSYMAKADTQYF. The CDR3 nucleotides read TGTGCCAGCAGCTACATGGCAAAGGCAGATACGCAGTATTTT.

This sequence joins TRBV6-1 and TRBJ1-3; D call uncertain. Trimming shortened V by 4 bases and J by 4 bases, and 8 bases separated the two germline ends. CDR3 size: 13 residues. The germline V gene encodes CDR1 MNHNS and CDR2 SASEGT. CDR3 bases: TGTGCCAGCAGTGGGATGAAGGGAAACACCATATATTTT. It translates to CASSGMKGNTIYF.

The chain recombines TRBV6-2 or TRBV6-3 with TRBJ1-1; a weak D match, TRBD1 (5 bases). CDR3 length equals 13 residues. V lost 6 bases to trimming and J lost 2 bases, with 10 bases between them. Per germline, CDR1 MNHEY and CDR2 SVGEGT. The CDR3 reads CASSYGQNTEAFF. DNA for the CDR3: TGTGCCAGCAGCTACGGACAAAACACTGAAGCTTTCTTT.

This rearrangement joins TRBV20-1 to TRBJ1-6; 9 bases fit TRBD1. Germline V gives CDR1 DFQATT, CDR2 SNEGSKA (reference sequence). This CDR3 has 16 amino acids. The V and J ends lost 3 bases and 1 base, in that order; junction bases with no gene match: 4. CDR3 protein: CSARPGTGSYNSPLHF. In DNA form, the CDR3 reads TGCAGTGCTAGGCCCGGGACAGGGTCCTATAATTCACCCCTCCACTTT.

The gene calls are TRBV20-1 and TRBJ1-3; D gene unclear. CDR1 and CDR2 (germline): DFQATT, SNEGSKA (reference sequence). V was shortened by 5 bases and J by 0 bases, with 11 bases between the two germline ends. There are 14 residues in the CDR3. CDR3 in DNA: TGCAGTGCTGGAAAGGGCAACTCTGGAAACACCATATATTTT. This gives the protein CSAGKGNSGNTIYF.

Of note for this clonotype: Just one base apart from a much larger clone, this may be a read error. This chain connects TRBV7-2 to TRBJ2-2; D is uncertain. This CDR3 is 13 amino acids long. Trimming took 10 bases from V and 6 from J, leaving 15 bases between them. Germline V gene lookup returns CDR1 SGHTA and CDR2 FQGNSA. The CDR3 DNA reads TGTGCCACAGAGGATTATTTGGCCGGGGAGCTGTTTTTT. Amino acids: CATEDYLAGELFF.

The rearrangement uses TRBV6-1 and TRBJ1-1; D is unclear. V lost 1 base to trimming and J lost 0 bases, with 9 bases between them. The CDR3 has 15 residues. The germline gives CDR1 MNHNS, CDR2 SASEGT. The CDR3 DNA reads TGTGCCAGCAGTGAAGTTGTAGCGGTGAACACTGAAGCTTTCTTT. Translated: CASSEVVAVNTEAFF.

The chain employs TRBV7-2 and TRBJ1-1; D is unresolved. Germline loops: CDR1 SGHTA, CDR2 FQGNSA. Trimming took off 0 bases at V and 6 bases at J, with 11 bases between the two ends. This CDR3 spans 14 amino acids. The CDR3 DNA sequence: TGTGCCAGCAGCTTAGCCTACGGGAGGGCTGAAGCTTTCTTT. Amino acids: CASSLAYGRAEAFF.

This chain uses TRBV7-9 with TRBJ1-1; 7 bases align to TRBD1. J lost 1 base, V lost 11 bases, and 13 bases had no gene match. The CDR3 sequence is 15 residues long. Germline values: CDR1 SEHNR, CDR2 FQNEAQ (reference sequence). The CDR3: CAGLKQGYSNTEAFF. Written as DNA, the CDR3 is TGTGCCGGCCTCAAACAGGGGTACTCGAACACTGAAGCTTTCTTT.

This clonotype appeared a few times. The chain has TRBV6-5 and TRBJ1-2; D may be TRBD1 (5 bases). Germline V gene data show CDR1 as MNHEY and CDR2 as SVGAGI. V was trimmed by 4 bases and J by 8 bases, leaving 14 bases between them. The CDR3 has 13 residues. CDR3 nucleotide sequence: TGTGCCAGCAGTTCCTTCAGGGCGGGGGGCTACACCTTC. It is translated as CASSSFRAGGYTF.

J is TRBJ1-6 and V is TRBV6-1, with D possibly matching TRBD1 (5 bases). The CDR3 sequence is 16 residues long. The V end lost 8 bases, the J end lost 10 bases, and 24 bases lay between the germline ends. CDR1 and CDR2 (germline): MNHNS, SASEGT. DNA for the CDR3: TGTGCCAGCCAAAACCGCGACAGTGGGTGGGAGTCACCCCTCCACTTT. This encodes CASQNRDSGWESPLHF.